A single sample gave rise to the 21 T cell receptor beta chains below, sequenced in a study of blood T cell repertoires in COVID-19. The assay was immunoSEQ multiplex PCR, and TCRdb's table has in-frame clones only and misses some. This table has under 70,000 clones, around 79% appearing once. The sample consisted of peripheral blood. Receptors were obtained from a woman in her 70s with acute or convalescent COVID-19.

The J gene is TRBJ2-7, the V gene TRBV27, with D possibly TRBD2 on 6 matching bases. V lost 5 bases and J 3 bases, leaving 14 bases between the germline ends. Germline V gene sequence: CDR1 MNHEY, CDR2 SMNVEV (reference sequence). CDR3 size: 14 residues. The CDR3 DNA reads as TGTGCCAGCAGTCCCCGCGGGGATCACTACGAGCAGTACTTC. Translation gives CASSPRGDHYEQYF.

This sequence joins TRBV5-4 and TRBJ2-7; D is unclear. Deletions cut 0 bases from V and 6 bases from J, with 13 bases between. Germline V gene lookup returns CDR1 SGHNT and CDR2 YYREEE (reference sequence). This CDR3 comprises 14 residues. The DNA for the CDR3 is TGTGCCAGCAGCTTGGACCACCTTTTTAGCGAGCAGTACGTC. It yields the protein CASSLDHLFSEQYV.

This chain links TRBV7-8 with TRBJ1-5; weak D call: TRBD1 (6 bases). The CDR3 has 17 residues. Trimming pared 4 bases from V and 2 bases from J, leaving 18 bases between. Germline-derived CDR1 and CDR2 are SGHVS and FQNEAQ. The CDR3 nucleotides read TGTGCCAGCAGCTCCAAAGGGGGGGCTCGGGGCAATCAGCCCCAGCATTTT. Protein sequence: CASSSKGGARGNQPQHF.

The chain uses TRBV12-5 and TRBJ1-1; D gene uncertain. This CDR3 has 13 residues. Per the germline V gene, CDR1 is LGHNT and CDR2 is FRNRAP. Trimming shortened V by 2 bases and J by 3 bases, and 7 bases separated the two germline ends. As DNA, the CDR3 is TGTGCTAGTGGTTTGAACAGCTACACTGAAGCTTTCTTT. As protein: CASGLNSYTEAFF.

The chain links TRBV10-3 to TRBJ2-2, with 7 bases matching TRBD1. The CDR3 length is 14 residues. The ends lost 8 bases at V and 3 bases at J; junction bases unmatched: 6. Germline V CDR1 and CDR2: ENHRY, SYGVKD. CDR3 residues: CAIGRTGDTGELFF. The CDR3, as DNA: TGTGCCATCGGCAGAACAGGGGACACCGGGGAGCTGTTTTTT.

This chain uses TRBV7-9 with TRBJ1-2; D gene ambiguous. V was trimmed by 3 bases and J by 2 bases, leaving 7 bases between them. The CDR3 is made up of 13 amino acids. Germline loops: CDR1 SEHNR, CDR2 FQNEAQ (reference sequence). CDR3 bases: TGTGCCAGCAGCTTCCCCGGGAACTATGGCTACACCTTC. It is translated as CASSFPGNYGYTF.

This clone was seen a single time. This sequence joins TRBV6-5 and TRBJ1-5, with D perhaps TRBD1 (6 bases). V dropped 8 bases and J dropped 3 bases, with 14 bases sitting between them. In germline, CDR1 is MNHEY, CDR2 SVGAGI. This CDR3 has 14 amino acids. CDR3 coding DNA: TGTGCCAGCTCCGGACAGCCCTACAATCAGCCCCAGCATTTT. This translates into CASSGQPYNQPQHF.

In regard to this clone: A much larger clone differs from this one at a single base, so this may be a read error. Other DNA sequences in the same sample also yield this CDR3. This sequence joins TRBV3-1 (or the pseudogene TRBV3-2) and TRBJ1-2; 8 bases fit TRBD1. The CDR3 is made up of 14 amino acids. With V trimmed by 4 bases and J by 2 bases, 3 bases remained unmatched. CDR1 and CDR2 (germline): LGHDT, YNNKEL (reference sequence). The CDR3 region is CASSPGQGNYGYTF. The CDR3 region has the DNA TGTGCCAGCAGCCCTGGACAGGGAAACTATGGCTACACCTTC.

This clone was seen a single time. The chain employs TRBV6-5 and TRBJ1-1; no clear D gene. Looked up from germline, CDR1 is MNHEY and CDR2 is SVGAGI. The CDR3 has 11 residues. V was cut by 7 bases and J by 5 bases, with 8 bases left in between. CDR3 protein: CASTHGTEAFF. The CDR3 DNA reads as TGTGCCAGCACCCACGGGACTGAAGCTTTCTTT.

The CDR3 sequence: CASSIRLASGPQETQYF. CDR3 nucleotide sequence: TGTGCCAGTAGTATCAGATTGGCTAGCGGCCCTCAAGAGACCCAGTACTTC. The chain links TRBV19 to TRBJ2-5; TRBD2 matches 7 bases. Germline CDR1 LNHDA, CDR2 SQIVND (reference sequence). The CDR3 runs 17 residues. With 3 bases clipped from V and 2 bases from J, the junction kept 12 bases outside the gene matches.

This sequence joins TRBV2 and TRBJ1-2, with D possibly being TRBD1 (6 bases). Trimming removed 4 bases from V and 7 bases from J, with 19 bases in between. The CDR3 has 15 residues. Germline assignment: CDR1 SNHLY and CDR2 FYNNEI. CDR3: CASSVVAGGGGGYTF. The DNA for the CDR3 is TGTGCCAGCAGTGTAGTGGCCGGGGGGGGCGGTGGCTACACCTTC.

This clone was detected once. The chain is built from TRBV5-1 and TRBJ2-3; perhaps TRBD2 as D (6 bases). Trimming removed 0 bases at V and 2 bases at J, with 10 bases between. Per the germline V gene, CDR1 is SGHRS and CDR2 is YFSETQ. The CDR3 covers 15 residues. CDR3 in amino acids: CASSLDAGNTDTQYF. The CDR3 DNA reads as TGCGCCAGCAGCTTGGACGCGGGGAACACAGATACGCAGTATTTT.

V usage is TRBV15 and J usage is TRBJ1-5, with TRBD1 as a possible D gene (5 bases). Deletions cut 0 bases from V and 7 bases from J, with 16 bases between. The germline gives CDR1 LNHNV, CDR2 YYDKDF (reference sequence). The CDR3 has 16 amino acids. Here the CDR3 reads CATSRDTPAAGQPQHF. Written as DNA, the CDR3 is TGTGCCACCAGCAGAGATACCCCCGCGGCAGGGCAGCCCCAGCATTTT.

The V gene is TRBV5-1, the J gene TRBJ2-3, with D possibly TRBD2 on 6 matching bases. Germline V gene sequence: CDR1 SGHRS, CDR2 YFSETQ. Trimming cost V 1 base and J 5 bases, with 17 bases left between them. The CDR3 loop spans 16 amino acids. CDR3 loop: CASSLIKALGGDTQYF. CDR3 in DNA: TGCGCCAGCAGCTTGATTAAGGCTCTGGGGGGAGATACGCAGTATTTT.

This chain joins TRBV24-1 and TRBJ1-2; TRBD1 matches at 8 bases. This CDR3 contains 14 residues. With 3 bases clipped from V and 8 bases from J, the junction kept 7 bases outside the gene matches. Germline-derived CDR1 and CDR2 are KGHDR and SFDVKD. DNA of the CDR3: TGTGCCACCAGTGATGCCGACAGGGGATGGGGCTACACCTTC. Translating gives CATSDADRGWGYTF.

In this sample, this clone turned up once. The J gene is TRBJ2-1, the V gene TRBV18; TRBD2 matches 13 bases. V lost 8 bases and J lost 2; bases outside the gene matches: 3. Germline CDR1 and CDR2: KGHSH and LQKENI. The CDR3 sequence is 15 residues long. CDR3 DNA sequence: TGTGCCAGCCATACTAGCGGGGGGGCCTACAATGAGCAGTTCTTC. This encodes CASHTSGGAYNEQFF.

This clone was seen repeatedly, ten times or more. The chain links TRBV2 to TRBJ1-2; 7 nucleotides line up with TRBD1. This CDR3 contains 16 residues. The germline V gene encodes CDR1 SNHLY and CDR2 FYNNEI. J gave up 5 bases and V 3 bases, and 12 bases lay outside the gene matches. The CDR3 nucleotides are TGTGCCAGCAGTGAGGGTCCGAGGACAGGCCTTTATGGCTACACCTTC. Its translation is CASSEGPRTGLYGYTF.

J is TRBJ1-4 and V is TRBV15, with a possible D match to TRBD1 (5 bases). The CDR3 spans 16 residues. The germline V gene has CDR1 LNHNV and CDR2 YYDKDF (reference sequence). The ends were cut back, 2 bases at V and 2 bases at J, with 12 bases in the middle. CDR3 bases: TGTGCCACCAGCAGACAGGGAAGAAAGACTAATGAAAAACTGTTTTTT. It yields the protein CATSRQGRKTNEKLFF.

The chain employs TRBV11-2 and TRBJ1-1, with TRBD1 as a possible D gene (6 bases). The CDR3 spans 16 residues. Trimming cost V 3 bases and J 0 bases, with 14 bases left between them. Germline loops: CDR1 SGHAT, CDR2 FQNNGV. The CDR3 sequence: CASSLGGGAMNTEAFF. As DNA, the CDR3 is TGTGCCAGCAGCTTGGGCGGGGGGGCGATGAACACTGAAGCTTTCTTT. Variable domain in full (rest from reference TRBV11-2 and TRBJ1-1): EAGVAQSPRYKIIEKRQSVAFWCNPISGHATLYWYQQILGQGPKLLIQFQNNGVVDDSQLPKDRFSAERLKGVDSTLKIQPAKLEDSAVYLCASSLGGGAMNTEAFFGQGTRLTVV.

The count of this clone is one. V is TRBV11-2 and J is TRBJ2-3, with D tentatively TRBD2 (5 bases). With 6 bases removed from V and 1 base from J, the gap between germline ends came to 20 bases. This CDR3 spans 17 amino acids. The germline V gene has CDR1 SGHAT and CDR2 FQNNGV. The CDR3: CASRRTAGVWGTDTQYF. The DNA for the CDR3 is TGTGCCAGCAGGAGGACGGCGGGTGTTTGGGGCACAGATACGCAGTATTTT.

The V and J genes are TRBV6-5 and TRBJ1-3; no definite D call. Germline V lookup: CDR1 MNHEY, CDR2 SVGAGI. The V gene lost 2 bases and the J gene lost 2 bases, with 7 bases spanning the gap. The CDR3 is 14 amino acids. The chain's CDR3 is CASSYHGAGNTIYF. CDR3 nucleotides: TGTGCCAGCAGTTACCACGGGGCTGGAAACACCATATATTTT.